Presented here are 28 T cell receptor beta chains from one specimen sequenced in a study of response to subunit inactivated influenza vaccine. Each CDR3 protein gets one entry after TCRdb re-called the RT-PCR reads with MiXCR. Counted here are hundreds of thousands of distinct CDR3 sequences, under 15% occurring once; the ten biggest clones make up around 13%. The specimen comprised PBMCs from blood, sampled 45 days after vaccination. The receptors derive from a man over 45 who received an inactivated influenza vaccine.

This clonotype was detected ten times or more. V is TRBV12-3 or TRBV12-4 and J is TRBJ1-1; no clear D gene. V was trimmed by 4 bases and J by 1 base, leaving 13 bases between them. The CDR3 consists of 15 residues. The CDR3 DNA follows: TGTGCCAGCAGTTCCTCATTCGACGGGAACACTGAAGCTTTCTTT. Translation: CASSSSFDGNTEAFF.

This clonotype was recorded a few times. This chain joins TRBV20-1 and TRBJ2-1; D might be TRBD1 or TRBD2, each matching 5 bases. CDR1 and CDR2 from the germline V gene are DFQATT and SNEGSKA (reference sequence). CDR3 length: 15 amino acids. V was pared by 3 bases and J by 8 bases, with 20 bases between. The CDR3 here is CSASAGALRGDEQFF. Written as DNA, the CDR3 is TGCAGTGCTAGTGCCGGGGCGCTTCGGGGCGATGAGCAGTTCTTC.

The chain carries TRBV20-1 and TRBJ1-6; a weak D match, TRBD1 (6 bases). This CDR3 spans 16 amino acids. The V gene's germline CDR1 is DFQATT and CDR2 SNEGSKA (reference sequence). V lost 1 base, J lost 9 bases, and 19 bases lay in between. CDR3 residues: CSARVIRGQVVSPLHF. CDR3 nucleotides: TGCAGTGCTAGAGTGATCCGGGGGCAAGTCGTTTCACCCCTCCACTTT.

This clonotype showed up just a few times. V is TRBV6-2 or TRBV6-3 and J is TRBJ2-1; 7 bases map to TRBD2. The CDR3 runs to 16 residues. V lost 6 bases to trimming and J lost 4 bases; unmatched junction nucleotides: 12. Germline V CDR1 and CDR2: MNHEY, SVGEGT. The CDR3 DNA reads TGTGCCAGCAGCCGAACAAGCGGGGACCGATACAATGAGCAGTTCTTC. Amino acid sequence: CASSRTSGDRYNEQFF.

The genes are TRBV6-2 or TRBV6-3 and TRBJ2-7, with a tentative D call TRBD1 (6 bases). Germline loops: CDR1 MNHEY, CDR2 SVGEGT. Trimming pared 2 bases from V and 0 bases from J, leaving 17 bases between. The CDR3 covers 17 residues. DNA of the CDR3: TGTGCCAGCAGTTACGCCCAAGGCAGGGGCTTCTCCTACGAGCAGTACTTC. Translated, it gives CASSYAQGRGFSYEQYF.

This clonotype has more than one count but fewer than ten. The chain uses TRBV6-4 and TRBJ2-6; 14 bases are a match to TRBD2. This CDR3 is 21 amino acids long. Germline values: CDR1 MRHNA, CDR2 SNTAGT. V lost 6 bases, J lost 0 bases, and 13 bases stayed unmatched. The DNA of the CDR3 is TGTGCCAGCAGCCAGACTAGCGGGAGGGCTAAGAGAATCTCTGGGGCCAACGTCCTGACTTTC. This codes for CASSQTSGRAKRISGANVLTF.

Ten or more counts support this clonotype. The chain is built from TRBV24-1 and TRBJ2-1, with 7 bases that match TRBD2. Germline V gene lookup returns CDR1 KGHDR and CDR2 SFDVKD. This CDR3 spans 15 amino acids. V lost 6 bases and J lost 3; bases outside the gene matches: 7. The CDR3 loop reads CATSRGGDLYNEQFF. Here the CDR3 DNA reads TGTGCCACCAGTCGCGGGGGAGATCTCTACAATGAGCAGTTCTTC.

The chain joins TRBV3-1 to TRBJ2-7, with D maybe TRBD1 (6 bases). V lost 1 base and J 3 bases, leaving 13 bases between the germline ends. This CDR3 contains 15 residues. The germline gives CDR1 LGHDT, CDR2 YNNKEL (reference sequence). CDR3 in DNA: TGTGCCAGCAGCCAAGGCAGGGGTATGTTCTACGAGCAGTACTTC. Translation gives CASSQGRGMFYEQYF.

The CDR3 loop reads CSAIPSGRETQYF. The CDR3 DNA sequence: TGCAGTGCTATCCCCAGCGGGAGGGAGACCCAGTACTTC. The chain is built from TRBV20-1 and TRBJ2-5, with 9 bases fitting TRBD2. CDR1 and CDR2 (germline): DFQATT, SNEGSKA (reference sequence). Trimming took 4 bases from V and 5 from J; bases not matched to a gene: 5. This CDR3 spans 13 amino acids.

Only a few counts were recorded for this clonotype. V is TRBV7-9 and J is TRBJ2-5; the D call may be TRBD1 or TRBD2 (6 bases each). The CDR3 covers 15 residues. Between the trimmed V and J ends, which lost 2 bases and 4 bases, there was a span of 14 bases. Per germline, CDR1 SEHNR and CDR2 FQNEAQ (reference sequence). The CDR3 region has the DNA TGTGCCAGCAGCTTAAGTTTGAGGGGGGCAGAGACCCAGTACTTC. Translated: CASSLSLRGAETQYF.

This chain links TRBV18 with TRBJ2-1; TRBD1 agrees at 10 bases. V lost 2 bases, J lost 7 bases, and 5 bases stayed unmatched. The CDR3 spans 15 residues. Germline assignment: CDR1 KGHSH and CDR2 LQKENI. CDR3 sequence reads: CASSPRQGAWNEQFF. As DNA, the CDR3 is TGTGCCAGCTCACCAAGACAGGGGGCTTGGAATGAGCAGTTCTTC.

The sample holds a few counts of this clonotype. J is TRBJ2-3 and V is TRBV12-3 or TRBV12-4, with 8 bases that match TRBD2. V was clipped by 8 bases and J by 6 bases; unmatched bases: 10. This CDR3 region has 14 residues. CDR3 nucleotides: TGTGCCAGCTCACAGCGGGGGTCGTTCGATACGCAGTATTTT. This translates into CASSQRGSFDTQYF.

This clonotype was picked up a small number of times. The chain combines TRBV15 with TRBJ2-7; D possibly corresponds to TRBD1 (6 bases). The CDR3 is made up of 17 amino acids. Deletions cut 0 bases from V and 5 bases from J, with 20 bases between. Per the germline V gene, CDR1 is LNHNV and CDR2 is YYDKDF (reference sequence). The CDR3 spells CATSRDLPPGELHEQYF. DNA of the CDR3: TGTGCCACCAGCAGAGATCTCCCCCCAGGGGAACTCCACGAGCAGTACTTC.

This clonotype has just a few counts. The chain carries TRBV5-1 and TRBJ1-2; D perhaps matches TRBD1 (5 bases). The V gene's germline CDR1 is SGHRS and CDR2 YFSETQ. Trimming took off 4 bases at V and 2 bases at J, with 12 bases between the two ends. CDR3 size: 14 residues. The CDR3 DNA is TGCGCCAGCAGCGACCCGGGACTGAACTATGGCTACACCTTC. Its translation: CASSDPGLNYGYTF.

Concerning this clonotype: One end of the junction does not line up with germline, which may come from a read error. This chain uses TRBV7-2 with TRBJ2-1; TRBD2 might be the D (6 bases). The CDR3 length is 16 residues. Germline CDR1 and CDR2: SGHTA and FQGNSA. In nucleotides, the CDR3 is TGTGCCAGCACCATAGACGGGAGCGTTTCCTACAATGAGCAGTGCTTC. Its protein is CASTIDGSVSYNEQCF.

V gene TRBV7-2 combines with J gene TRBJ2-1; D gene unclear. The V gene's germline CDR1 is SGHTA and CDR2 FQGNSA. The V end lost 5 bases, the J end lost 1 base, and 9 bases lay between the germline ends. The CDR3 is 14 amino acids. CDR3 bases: TGTGCCAGCAGCCCCGGACGGTCCTACAATGAGCAGTTCTTC. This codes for CASSPGRSYNEQFF.

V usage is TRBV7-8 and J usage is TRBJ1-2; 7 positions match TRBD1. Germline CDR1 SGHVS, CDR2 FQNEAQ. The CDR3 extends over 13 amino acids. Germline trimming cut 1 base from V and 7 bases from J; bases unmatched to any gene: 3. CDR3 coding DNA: TGTGCCAGCAGCTTAGACAGGGGAGGTGGCTACACCTTC. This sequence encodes CASSLDRGGGYTF. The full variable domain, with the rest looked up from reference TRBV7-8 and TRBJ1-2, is GAGVSQSPRYKVAKRGQDVALRCDPISGHVSLFWYQQALGQGPEFLTYFQNEAQLDKSGLPSDRFFAERPEGSVSTLKIQRTQQEDSAVYLCASSLDRGGGYTFGSGTRLTVV.

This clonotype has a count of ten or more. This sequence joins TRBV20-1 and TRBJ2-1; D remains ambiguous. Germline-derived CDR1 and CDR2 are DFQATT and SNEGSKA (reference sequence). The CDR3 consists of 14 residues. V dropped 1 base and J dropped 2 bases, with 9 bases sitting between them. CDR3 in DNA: TGCAGTGCTAGAGGGCCGATACCCTACAATGAGCAGTTCTTC. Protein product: CSARGPIPYNEQFF.

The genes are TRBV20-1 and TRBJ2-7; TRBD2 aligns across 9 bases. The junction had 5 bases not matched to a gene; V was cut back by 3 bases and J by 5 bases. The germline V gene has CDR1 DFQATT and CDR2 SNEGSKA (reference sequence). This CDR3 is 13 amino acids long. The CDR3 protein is CSASSGSLDEQYF. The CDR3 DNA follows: TGCAGTGCTAGTAGCGGGAGTCTAGACGAGCAGTACTTC.

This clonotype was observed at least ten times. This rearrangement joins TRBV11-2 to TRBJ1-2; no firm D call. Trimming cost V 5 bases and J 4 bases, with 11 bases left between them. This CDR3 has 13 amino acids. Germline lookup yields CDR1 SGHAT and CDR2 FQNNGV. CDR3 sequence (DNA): TGTGCCAGCAGCCGAGGAGGGTCCTATGGCTACACCTTC. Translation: CASSRGGSYGYTF.

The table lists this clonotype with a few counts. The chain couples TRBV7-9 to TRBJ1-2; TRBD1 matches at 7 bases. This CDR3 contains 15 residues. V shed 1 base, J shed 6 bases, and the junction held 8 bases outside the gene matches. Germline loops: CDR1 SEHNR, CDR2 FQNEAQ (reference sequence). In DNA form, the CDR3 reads TGTGCCAGCAGCTTAGAGGACTCCAGGGGGAATGGCTACACCTTC. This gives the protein CASSLEDSRGNGYTF.

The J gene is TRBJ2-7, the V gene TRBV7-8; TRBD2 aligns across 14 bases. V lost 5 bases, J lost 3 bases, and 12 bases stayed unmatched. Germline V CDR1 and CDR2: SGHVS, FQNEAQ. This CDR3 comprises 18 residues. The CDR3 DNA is TGTGCCAGCAGCCCCCGGACTAGCGGGAGGTTAACGGGCTACGAGCAGTACTTC. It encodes CASSPRTSGRLTGYEQYF. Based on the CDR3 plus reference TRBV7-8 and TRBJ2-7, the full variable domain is GAGVSQSPRYKVAKRGQDVALRCDPISGHVSLFWYQQALGQGPEFLTYFQNEAQLDKSGLPSDRFFAERPEGSVSTLKIQRTQQEDSAVYLCASSPRTSGRLTGYEQYFGPGTRLTVT.

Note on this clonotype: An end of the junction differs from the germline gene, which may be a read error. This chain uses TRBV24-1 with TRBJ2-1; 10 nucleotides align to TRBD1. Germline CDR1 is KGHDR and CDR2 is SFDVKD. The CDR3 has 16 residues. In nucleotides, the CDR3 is TGTGCCAGCAGTGATCACGGGACAGGGGACTACAATGAGCAGTTCTTC. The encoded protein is CASSDHGTGDYNEQFF.

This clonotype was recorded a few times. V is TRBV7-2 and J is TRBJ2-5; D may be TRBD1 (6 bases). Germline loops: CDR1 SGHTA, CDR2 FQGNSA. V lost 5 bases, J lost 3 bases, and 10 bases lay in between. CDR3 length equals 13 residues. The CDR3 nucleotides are TGTGCCAGCAGCCAATACAGGGAAGAGACCCAGTACTTC. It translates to CASSQYREETQYF.

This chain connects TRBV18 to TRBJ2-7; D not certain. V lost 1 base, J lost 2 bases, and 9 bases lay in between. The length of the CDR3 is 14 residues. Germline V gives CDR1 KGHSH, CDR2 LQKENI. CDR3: CASSPLRETYEQYF. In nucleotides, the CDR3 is TGTGCCAGCTCACCACTGAGAGAGACCTACGAGCAGTACTTC.

CDR3 loop: CASSTYRVGTEAFF. The CDR3 DNA reads as TGTGCCAGCAGTACCTACAGGGTGGGCACTGAAGCTTTCTTT. The rearrangement links TRBV6-2 or TRBV6-3 to TRBJ1-1; D may be TRBD1 (6 bases). Germline CDR1 reads MNHEY; CDR2 reads SVGEGT. The CDR3 runs 14 residues. Trimming stripped 5 bases from V and 4 bases from J, with 14 bases between.

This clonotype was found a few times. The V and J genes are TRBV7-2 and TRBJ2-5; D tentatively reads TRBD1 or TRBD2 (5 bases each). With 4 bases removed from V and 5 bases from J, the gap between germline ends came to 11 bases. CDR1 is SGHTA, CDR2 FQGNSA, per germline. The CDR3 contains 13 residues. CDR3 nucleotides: TGTGCCAGCAGCTCTGAGGGGTGGGAGACCCAGTACTTC. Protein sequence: CASSSEGWETQYF. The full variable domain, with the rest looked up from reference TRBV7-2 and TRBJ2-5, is GAGVSQSPSNKVTEKGKDVELRCDPISGHTALYWYRQSLGQGLEFLIYFQGNSAPDKSGLPSDRFSAERTGGSVSTLTIQRTQQEDSAVYLCASSSEGWETQYFGPGTRLLVL.

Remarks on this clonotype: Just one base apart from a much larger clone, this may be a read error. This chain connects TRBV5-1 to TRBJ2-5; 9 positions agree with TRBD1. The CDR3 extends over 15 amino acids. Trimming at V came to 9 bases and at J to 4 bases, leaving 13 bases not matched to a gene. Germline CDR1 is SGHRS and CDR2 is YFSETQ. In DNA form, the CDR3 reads TGCGCCATCGAACTCGACAGGGGGGCTGGAGAGACCCAGTACTTC. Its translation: CAIELDRGAGETQYF.